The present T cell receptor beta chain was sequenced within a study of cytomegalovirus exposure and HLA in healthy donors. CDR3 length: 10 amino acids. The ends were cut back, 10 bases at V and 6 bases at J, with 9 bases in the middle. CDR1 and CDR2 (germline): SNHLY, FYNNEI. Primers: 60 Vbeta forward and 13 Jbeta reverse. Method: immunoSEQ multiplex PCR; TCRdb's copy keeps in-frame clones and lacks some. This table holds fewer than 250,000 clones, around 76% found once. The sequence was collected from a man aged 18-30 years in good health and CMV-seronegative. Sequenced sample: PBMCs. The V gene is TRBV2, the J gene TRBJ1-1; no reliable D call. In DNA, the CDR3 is TGTGCCACCGGGGTCGCTGAAGCTTTCTTT. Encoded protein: CATGVAEAFF.